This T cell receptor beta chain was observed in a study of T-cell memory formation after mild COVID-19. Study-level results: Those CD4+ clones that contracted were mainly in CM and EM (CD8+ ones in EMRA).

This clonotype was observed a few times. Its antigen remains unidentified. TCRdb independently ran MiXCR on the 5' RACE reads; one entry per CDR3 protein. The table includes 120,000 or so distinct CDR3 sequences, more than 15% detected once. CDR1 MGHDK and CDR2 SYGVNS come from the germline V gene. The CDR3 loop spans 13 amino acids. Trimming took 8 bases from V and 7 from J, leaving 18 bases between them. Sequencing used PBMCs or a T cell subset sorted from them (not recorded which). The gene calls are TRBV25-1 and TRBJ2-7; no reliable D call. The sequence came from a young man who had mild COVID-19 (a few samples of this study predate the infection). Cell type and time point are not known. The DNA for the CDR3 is TGTGCCAGCCGGATCACGGCAACGGGTGAGCAGTACTTC. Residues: CASRITATGEQYF.